This T cell receptor beta chain appears in the sequencing data of a study of blood T cell repertoires in COVID-19. Background on the study: COVID-19 samples, acute and convalescent, were from the United States, Italy and Spain. PBMCs, B-cell-depleted T cells, or T cells were the source of the cDNA or gDNA that made up the material.

Per the original data handling: For nucleated cells, counts were estimated from reference gene primer amplification. Assay used: immunoSEQ multiplex PCR; TCRdb lists only in-frame clones, some missing. D and trimming come from the DNA, and the V and J calls and clone size come from that table. The table lists about 240,000 clones, 70% to 90% of them singletons. This CDR3 has 12 amino acids. Germline-derived CDR1 and CDR2 are SGHAT and FQNNGV. Deletions cut 6 bases from V and 4 bases from J, with 9 bases between. The sequenced material came from peripheral blood. This receptor was taken from a woman aged 65 to 85 with active or convalescent COVID-19. The chain carries TRBV11-2 and TRBJ1-1; D is perhaps TRBD1 (5 bases). Here the CDR3 reads CASRVGATEAFF. As DNA, the CDR3 is TGTGCCAGCAGAGTAGGGGCCACTGAAGCTTTCTTT.